Included here is one TCR beta chain sequence, with context. Its specificity is not known. Read sequence stops 3 residues before the CDR3 end, and the germline J gene provides the missing end. immunoSEQ multiplex PCR used an average of roughly 1,300 ng genomic DNA. Data came from immunoSEQ multiplex PCR; TCRdb stores just in-frame clones and leaves some out. This sample's table reports 21,000 or so clones. V gave up 4 bases and J gave up 2 bases, with 13 bases separating them. Germline values: CDR1 SGHKS, CDR2 YYEKEE (reference sequence). The CDR3 totals 15 residues. The data were taken from a study of T cells in women clearing cervical HPV infection. Study in general: Case blood was drawn when the lesion was first found; control blood after infection became undetectable. Study-level points and caveats: Repertoire richness, not evenness, was significantly elevated in CIN3+ cases versus controls. Controls had more TRBV6-7 (approximately 0.15%) than cases (0.11%).

The receptor was derived from a woman between 18 and 70 years old with a cervical HPV16 infection that either progressed to CIN3+ or cleared (not recorded which). The source material was blood buffy coat. The J gene is TRBJ1-5, the V gene TRBV5-5; D is perhaps TRBD1 (6 bases). The CDR3 sequence: CASSPNRERNQPQHF. CDR3 bases read: TGTGCCAGCAGCCCGAACAGGGAACGCAATCAGCCC.